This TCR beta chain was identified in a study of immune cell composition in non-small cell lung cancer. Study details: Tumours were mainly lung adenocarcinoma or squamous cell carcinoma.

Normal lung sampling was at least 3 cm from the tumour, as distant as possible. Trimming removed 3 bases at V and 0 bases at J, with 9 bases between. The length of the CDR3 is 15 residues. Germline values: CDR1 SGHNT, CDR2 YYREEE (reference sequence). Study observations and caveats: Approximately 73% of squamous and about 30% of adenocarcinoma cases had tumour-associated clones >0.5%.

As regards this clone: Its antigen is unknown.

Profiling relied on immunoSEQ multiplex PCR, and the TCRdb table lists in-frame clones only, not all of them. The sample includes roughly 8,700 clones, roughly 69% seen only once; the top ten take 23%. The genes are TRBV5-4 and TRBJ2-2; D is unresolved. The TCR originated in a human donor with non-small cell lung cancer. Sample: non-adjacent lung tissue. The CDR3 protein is CASSSSYANTGELFF. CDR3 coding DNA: TGTGCCAGCAGCTCGTCGTATGCGAACACCGGGGAGCTGTTTTTT.